This record concerns one TCR beta chain sequence. Its antigen is unknown. Relative to the germline gene, one junction end is altered; a read error may explain this. The data were taken from a study of tumor T cells in aggressive B-cell lymphoma (dated by TCRdb to about 2017). Measured from the cysteine to the phenylalanine, the CDR3 is 13 residues long. Only the CDR3 region is kept as DNA, spanning 39 bases read in frame from base 1. CDR1 and CDR2, per the germline V gene (reference sequence), are SSHAT and FNYEAQ. The library was obtained by the immunoSEQ multiplex PCR assay. This immuneACCESS table, as held by TCRdb, lists in-frame sequences with V and J called but not all clones. Of the missing ones, under half trace to an unresolved V gene in checked studies; the others have no known cause. The sample data list roughly 10,000 clones, and 70% to 90% of these were observed just once. Jointly, the top ten make up 4.3% of the sample.

The clonotype comes from an adult with diffuse large B cell lymphoma. The V and J segments used are TRBV7-7 and TRBJ2-3; the best D guess is TRBD2, with 5 bases matching. The sample consisted of tumor tissue. The DNA reads as follows: TGTGCTAGCAGCTTATCTCCGGGGTCGGATCAGTATTTT. Its protein is CASSLSPGSDQYF.